The 3 T cell receptor beta chains reported below all come from one sample, sequenced in a study of T cells in Graves' hyperthyroidism and ophthalmopathy. RNA transcripts served as the template for amplifying TCR beta CDR3 regions. First-round RT-PCR with HTBI primers amplified the TCR CDR3 region. One entry per CDR3 protein results from TCRdb running MiXCR on the multiplex PCR reads. The repertoire holds about 400,000 distinct CDR3 sequences, roughly 14% seen once, with 28% in the top ten. The sample consisted of blood. These receptors all stem from a woman between 18 and 30 years old with Graves' hyperthyroidism that later progressed to Graves' ophthalmopathy.

About this clonotype itself: A much larger clone differs by one base, so this may be a read error. The J gene is TRBJ2-1, the V gene TRBV28, with TRBD2 identical over 9 bases. CDR1 and CDR2 from the germline V gene are MDHEN and SYDVKM. This CDR3 has 15 residues. The CDR3: CASSGDGLANNGQFF. The CDR3 region has the DNA TGTGCCAGCAGTGGGGACGGACTAGCGAACAATGGGCAGTTCTTC. The variable domain in full, completed from reference TRBV28 and TRBJ2-1, reads DVKVTQSSRYLVKRTGEKVFLECVQDMDHENMFWYRQDPGLGLRLIYFSYDVKMKEKGDIPEGYSVSREKKERFSLILESASTNQTSMYLCASSGDGLANNGQFFGPGTRLTVL.

This clonotype has a handful of counts. This chain links TRBV7-9 with TRBJ1-4; no clear D. Germline loops: CDR1 SEHNR, CDR2 FQNEAQ (reference sequence). The CDR3 is 14 amino acids. Trimming took off 5 bases at V and 7 bases at J, with 14 bases between the two ends. This CDR3 is CASSPTGPGEKLFF. The CDR3 coding sequence is TGTGCCAGCAGCCCGACTGGGCCAGGTGAAAAACTGTTTTTT.

This clonotype came up a few times. The J gene is TRBJ2-5, the V gene TRBV5-1, with 7 bases that match TRBD2. V gave up 3 bases and J gave up 5 bases; unmatched junction bases: 10. The CDR3 totals 15 residues. Looked up from germline, CDR1 is SGHRS and CDR2 is YFSETQ. Here the CDR3 DNA reads TGCGCCAGCAGCTCGGGACTACATTTGGGGGAGACCCAGTACTTC. Translating gives CASSSGLHLGETQYF. Full variable domain (missing parts from reference TRBV5-1 and TRBJ2-5): KAGVTQTPRYLIKTRGQQVTLSCSPISGHRSVSWYQQTPGQGLQFLFEYFSETQRNKGNFPGRFSGRQFSNSRSEMNVSTLELGDSALYLCASSSGLHLGETQYFGPGTRLLVL.